The rows below give T cell receptor beta chains drawn from one sample of a study of T cells in Graves' hyperthyroidism and ophthalmopathy. MiXCR, run by TCRdb on the multiplex PCR reads, gives a single entry per CDR3 protein. The table includes 650,000 to 850,000 distinct CDR3 sequences, approximately 18% detected once. What was sequenced was blood. The receptors derive from a woman aged 50 to 60 with Graves' hyperthyroidism that later progressed to Graves' ophthalmopathy. CDR3s leave out the opening cysteine and the closing phenylalanine or tryptophan. The order of the fields is V gene, CDR3 protein.

v_gene: TRBV5-1; CDR3aa: ASSLAQGATGELF
v_gene: TRBV7-9; CDR3aa: ASSLAGLQIGNQPQH
v_gene: TRBV20-1; CDR3aa: SARDRRTISTYNEQF
v_gene: TRBV4-1; CDR3aa: ASSQEEVDTEAF
v_gene: TRBV7-9; CDR3aa: ASSSNTGVEAF
v_gene: TRBV7-6; CDR3aa: ASSLHRAGELF
v_gene: TRBV4-1; CDR3aa: ASSQATGGGTYEQY
v_gene: TRBV29-1; CDR3aa: SVEDRLTDTQY
v_gene: TRBV5-1; CDR3aa: ASSQGVAYEQY
v_gene: TRBV3-1; CDR3aa: ASSQDQNSGTIEGYT
v_gene: TRBV7-2; CDR3aa: ASSQDRDRGRGEQF